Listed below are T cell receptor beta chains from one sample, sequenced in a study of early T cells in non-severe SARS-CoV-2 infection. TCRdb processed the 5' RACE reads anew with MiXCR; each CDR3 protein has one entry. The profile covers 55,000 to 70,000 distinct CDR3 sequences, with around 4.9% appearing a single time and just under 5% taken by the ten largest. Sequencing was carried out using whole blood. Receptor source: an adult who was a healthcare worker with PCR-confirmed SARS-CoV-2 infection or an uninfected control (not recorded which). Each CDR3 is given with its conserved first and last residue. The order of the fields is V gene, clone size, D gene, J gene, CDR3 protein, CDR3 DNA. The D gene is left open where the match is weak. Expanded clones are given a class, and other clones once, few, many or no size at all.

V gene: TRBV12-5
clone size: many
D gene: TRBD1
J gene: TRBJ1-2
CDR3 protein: CASGLALGSDRGGNYGYTF
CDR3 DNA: TGTGCTAGTGGTTTAGCATTGGGTAGCGACAGGGGCGGAAACTATGGCTACACCTTC

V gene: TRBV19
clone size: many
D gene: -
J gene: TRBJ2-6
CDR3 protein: CATKERAQTGANVLTF
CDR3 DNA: TGTGCCACTAAGGAAAGGGCCCAGACTGGGGCCAACGTCCTGACTTTC

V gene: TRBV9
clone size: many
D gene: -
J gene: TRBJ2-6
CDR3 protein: CASSTGDSLSEANVLTF
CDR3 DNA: TGTGCCAGCAGCACGGGGGACAGTCTCTCTGAGGCCAACGTCCTGACTTTC

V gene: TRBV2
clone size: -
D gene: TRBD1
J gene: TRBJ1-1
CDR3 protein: CASSSDRGAEAFF
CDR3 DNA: TGTGCCAGCAGTTCCGACAGGGGCGCTGAAGCTTTCTTT

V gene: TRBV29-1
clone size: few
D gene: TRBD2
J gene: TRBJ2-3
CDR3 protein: CSVEGTSGGDTDTQYF
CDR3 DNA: TGCAGCGTTGAAGGGACTAGCGGGGGGGACACAGATACGCAGTATTTT

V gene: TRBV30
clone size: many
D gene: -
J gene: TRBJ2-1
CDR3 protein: CAWSSGSNLNEQFF
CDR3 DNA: TGTGCCTGGAGTTCGGGCAGCAACCTCAATGAGCAGTTCTTC

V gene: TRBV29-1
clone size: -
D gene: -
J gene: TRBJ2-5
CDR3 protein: CSGTQRAKETQYF
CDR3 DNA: TGCAGCGGGACTCAGCGAGCTAAAGAGACCCAGTACTTC

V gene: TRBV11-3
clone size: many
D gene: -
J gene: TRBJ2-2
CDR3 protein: CASSAEAGELFF
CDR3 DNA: TGTGCCAGCAGCGCCGAAGCCGGGGAGCTGTTTTTT

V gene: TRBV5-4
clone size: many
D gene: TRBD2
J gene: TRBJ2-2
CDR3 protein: CASSLQLARGSRELFF
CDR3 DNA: TGTGCCAGCAGCTTGCAACTAGCGAGAGGTAGTAGGGAGCTGTTTTTT

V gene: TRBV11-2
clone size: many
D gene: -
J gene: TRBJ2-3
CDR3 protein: CASSLDRGTQYF
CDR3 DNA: TGTGCCAGCAGCTTAGATAGGGGCACGCAGTATTTT

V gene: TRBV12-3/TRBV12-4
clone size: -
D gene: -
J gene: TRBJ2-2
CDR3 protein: CASSTANGELFF
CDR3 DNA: TGTGCCAGCAGTACGGCCAACGGGGAGCTGTTTTTT

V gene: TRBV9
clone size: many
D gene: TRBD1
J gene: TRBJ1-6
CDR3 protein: CASSAPRGDAYNSPLHF
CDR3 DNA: TGTGCCAGCAGCGCCCCCAGGGGGGACGCCTATAATTCACCCCTCCACTTT

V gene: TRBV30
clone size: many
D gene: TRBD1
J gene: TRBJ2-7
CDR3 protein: CAWSVGGTGAYEQYF
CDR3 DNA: TGTGCCTGGAGTGTCGGCGGGACAGGGGCCTACGAGCAGTACTTC

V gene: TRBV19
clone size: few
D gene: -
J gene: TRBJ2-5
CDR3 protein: CASSSGWGETQYF
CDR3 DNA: TGTGCCAGTAGTTCAGGCTGGGGCGAGACCCAGTACTTC

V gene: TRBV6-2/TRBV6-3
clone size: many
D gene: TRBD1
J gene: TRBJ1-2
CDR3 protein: CASRGGTGSAYGYTF
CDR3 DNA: TGTGCCAGCAGAGGTGGGACAGGCAGCGCCTATGGCTACACCTTC

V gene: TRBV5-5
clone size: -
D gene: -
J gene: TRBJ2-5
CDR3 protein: CASSQGLEGETQYF
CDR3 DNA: TGTGCCAGCAGCCAGGGTCTGGAGGGGGAGACCCAGTACTTC

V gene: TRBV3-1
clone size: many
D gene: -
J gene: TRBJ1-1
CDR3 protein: CASSQDSGNTEAFF
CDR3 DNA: TGTGCCAGCAGCCAAGATTCAGGGAACACTGAAGCTTTCTTT

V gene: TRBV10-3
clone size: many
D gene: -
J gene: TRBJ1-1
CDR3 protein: CAISESAGINTEAFF
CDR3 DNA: TGTGCCATCAGTGAGTCGGCAGGAATTAACACTGAAGCTTTCTTT

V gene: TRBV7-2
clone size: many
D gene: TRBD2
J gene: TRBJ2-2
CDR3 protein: CASSPRTSGRATGELFF
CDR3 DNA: TGTGCCAGCAGCCCAAGGACTAGCGGGAGGGCCACCGGGGAGCTGTTTTTT

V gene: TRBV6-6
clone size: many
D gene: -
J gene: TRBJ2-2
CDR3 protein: CASTLPNTGELFF
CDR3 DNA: TGTGCCAGCACCCTGCCGAACACCGGGGAGCTGTTTTTT

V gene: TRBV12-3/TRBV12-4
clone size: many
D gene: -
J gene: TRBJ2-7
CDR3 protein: CASSTRGNYEQYF
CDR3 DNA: TGTGCCAGCAGTACCAGGGGAAACTACGAGCAGTACTTC

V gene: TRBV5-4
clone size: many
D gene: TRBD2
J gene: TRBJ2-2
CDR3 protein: CASSPGGLAGVTGELFF
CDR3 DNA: TGTGCCAGCAGCCCCGGAGGTCTAGCGGGAGTCACCGGGGAGCTGTTTTTT

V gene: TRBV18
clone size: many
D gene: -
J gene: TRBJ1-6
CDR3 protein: CASSPGQGLNSPLHF
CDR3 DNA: TGTGCCAGCTCACCGGGTCAGGGCCTTAATTCACCCCTCCACTTT

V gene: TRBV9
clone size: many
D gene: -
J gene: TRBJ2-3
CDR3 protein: CASSGRLGVDTQYF
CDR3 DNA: TGTGCCAGCAGCGGAAGGCTAGGGGTAGATACGCAGTATTTT

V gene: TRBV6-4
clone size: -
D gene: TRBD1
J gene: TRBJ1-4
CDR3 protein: CASRIQGKEEKLFF
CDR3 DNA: TGTGCCAGCAGGATACAGGGGAAGGAGGAAAAACTGTTTTTT

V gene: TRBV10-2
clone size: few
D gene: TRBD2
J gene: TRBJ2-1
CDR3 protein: CASSELAGGSYNEQFF
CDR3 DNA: TGCGCCAGCAGTGAATTAGCGGGAGGATCCTACAATGAGCAGTTCTTC

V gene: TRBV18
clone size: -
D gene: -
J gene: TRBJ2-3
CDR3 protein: CASSPEISNQPQYF
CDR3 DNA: TGTGCCAGCTCACCTGAAATAAGCAATCAGCCCCAGTATTTT